Each of the 6 T cell receptor beta chains below was sequenced from the same sample in a study of shared clonotypes between healthy human individuals. The assay was immunoSEQ multiplex PCR, and TCRdb's table has in-frame clones only and misses some. Of about 610,000 clones in the sample, about 97% were seen once. The sequenced material came from naive CD4+ T cells sorted from blood. Stated subset: CD45RA+ positively selected. These receptors came from a woman aged 25-40 years in good health.

The genes are TRBV15 and TRBJ1-4; TRBD1 matches 9 bases. The V segment lost 5 bases and the J segment 2 bases; nucleotides outside the gene matches: 6. The germline CDR1 and CDR2 sequences are LNHNV and YYDKDF (reference sequence). CDR3 length: 16 residues. CDR3 in amino acids: CATSFKQGATNEKLFF. CDR3 DNA: TGTGCCACCAGCTTCAAACAGGGGGCGACTAATGAAAAACTGTTTTTT.

V is TRBV28 and J is TRBJ1-3; 7 bases agree with TRBD1. The ends lost 8 bases at V and 4 bases at J; junction bases unmatched: 20. The CDR3 covers 18 residues. Germline V gene lookup returns CDR1 MDHEN and CDR2 SYDVKM. Here the CDR3 reads CASGRPRGGTAYGNTIYF. The CDR3 bases are TGTGCCAGCGGTAGACCTCGGGGCGGGACAGCCTACGGAAACACCATATATTTT.

This chain joins TRBV6-1 and TRBJ2-3, with 11 bases identical to TRBD1. Germline V gives CDR1 MNHNS, CDR2 SASEGT. The CDR3 is 15 residues long. V lost 5 bases, J lost 4 bases, and 5 bases stayed unmatched. The CDR3 sequence: CASSPGQGVSDTQYF. Written as DNA, the CDR3 is TGTGCCAGCAGTCCGGGACAGGGGGTATCAGATACGCAGTATTTT.

The V call is TRBV11-3, the J call TRBJ2-2; D possibly corresponds to TRBD1 (5 bases). The CDR3 contains 14 residues. V lost 6 bases, J lost 3 bases, and 11 bases lay in between. CDR1 and CDR2 from the germline V gene are SGHNT and YENEEA. CDR3 DNA sequence: TGTGCCAGCAGGAAGGGGCTCTACACCGGGGAGCTGTTTTTT. The encoded protein is CASRKGLYTGELFF.

The rearrangement joins TRBV2 to TRBJ1-5, with D hard to call. Trimming took off 6 bases at V and 4 bases at J, with 13 bases between the two ends. The CDR3 sequence is 14 residues long. The germline gives CDR1 SNHLY, CDR2 FYNNEI. The CDR3 nucleotides are TGTGCCAGCAGCTCAAAATGGGCGAATCAGCCCCAGCATTTT. This codes for CASSSKWANQPQHF.

Points on this clone: The sample contains more than one DNA sequence encoding this CDR3. The chain uses TRBV19 and TRBJ2-7, with 7 nucleotides matching TRBD1. Germline trimming cut 6 bases from V and 1 base from J; bases unmatched to any gene: 6. Germline lookup yields CDR1 LNHDA and CDR2 SQIVND (reference sequence). The CDR3 contains 14 residues. Here the CDR3 DNA reads TGTGCCAGTAGCAGGGGGTCGTCATCCTACGAGCAGTACTTC. Residues: CASSRGSSSYEQYF.